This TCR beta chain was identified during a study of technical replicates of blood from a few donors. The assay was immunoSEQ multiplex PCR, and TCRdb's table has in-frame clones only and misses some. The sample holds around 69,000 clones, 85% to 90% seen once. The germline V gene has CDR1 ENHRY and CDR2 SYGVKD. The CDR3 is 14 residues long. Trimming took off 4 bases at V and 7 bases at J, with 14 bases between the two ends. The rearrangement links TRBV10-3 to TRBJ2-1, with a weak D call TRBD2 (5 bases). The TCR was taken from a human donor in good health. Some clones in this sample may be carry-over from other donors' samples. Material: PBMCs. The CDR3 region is CAISVVASLNEQFF. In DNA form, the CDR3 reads TGTGCCATCAGTGTCGTGGCTAGCCTAAATGAGCAGTTCTTC.